A selection of T cell receptor beta chains follows, all from one sample in a study of response to subunit inactivated influenza vaccine. TCRdb re-derived calls from the RT-PCR reads in MiXCR, one entry per CDR3 protein. The sample includes approximately 250,000 distinct CDR3 sequences, 12% of them seen just once. The sample consisted of non-naive T cells sorted from PBMCs, taken around 15 days before vaccination. These receptors came from a man between 50 and 59 years old who received an inactivated influenza vaccine. Both conserved end residues are part of each CDR3. Each record gives: V gene, D gene, J gene, clone size, CDR3 DNA, CDR3 protein. D genes are given only for firm matches. Clone size is stated in some rows and not others, as once, few, many or a class when expanded.

V gene: TRBV4-3
D gene: TRBD2
J gene: TRBJ2-7
clone size: many
CDR3 DNA: TGCGCCAGCAGCCAAGGGGGCGGGAGGGCCTACGAGCAGTACTTC
CDR3 protein: CASSQGGGRAYEQYF

V gene: TRBV4-1
D gene: TRBD2
J gene: TRBJ2-5
clone size: -
CDR3 DNA: TGCGCCAGCAGCCAAGCCGGGACTAACGAAGAGACCCAGTACTTC
CDR3 protein: CASSQAGTNEETQYF

V gene: TRBV12-3/TRBV12-4
D gene: TRBD2
J gene: TRBJ2-7
clone size: -
CDR3 DNA: TGTGCCAGCAGTCCCACTAGCGGGGTCTACGAGCAGTACTTC
CDR3 protein: CASSPTSGVYEQYF

V gene: TRBV27
D gene: TRBD1
J gene: TRBJ2-7
clone size: few
CDR3 DNA: TGTGCCACCCTCCGAACAGGGGGAAAAGAGTACTTC
CDR3 protein: CATLRTGGKEYF

V gene: TRBV20-1
D gene: -
J gene: TRBJ2-7
clone size: -
CDR3 DNA: TGCAGTGCTACCACGGGACAAAGCTCCTACGAGCAGTACTTC
CDR3 protein: CSATTGQSSYEQYF

V gene: TRBV2
D gene: -
J gene: TRBJ2-5
clone size: -
CDR3 DNA: TGTGCCAGCAGTGAAAGCAAGGGGCAGAGGGAGACCCAGTACTTC
CDR3 protein: CASSESKGQRETQYF

V gene: TRBV6-6
D gene: -
J gene: TRBJ2-5
clone size: many
CDR3 DNA: TGTGCCAGCAGCCCAAAGGGAGAGACCCAGTACTTC
CDR3 protein: CASSPKGETQYF

V gene: TRBV27
D gene: -
J gene: TRBJ1-4
clone size: -
CDR3 DNA: TGTGCCAGCAGCTACAAGGGGGATGAAAAACTGTTTTTT
CDR3 protein: CASSYKGDEKLFF

V gene: TRBV11-2
D gene: TRBD1
J gene: TRBJ1-1
clone size: few
CDR3 DNA: TGTGCCAGCTCCAGGGGGCGTCCGGCTGAAGCTTTCTTT
CDR3 protein: CASSRGRPAEAFF

V gene: TRBV20-1
D gene: -
J gene: TRBJ2-2
clone size: many
CDR3 DNA: TGCAGTGCAACGGGACAAAACACCGGGGAGCTGTTTTTT
CDR3 protein: CSATGQNTGELFF

V gene: TRBV30
D gene: -
J gene: TRBJ2-1
clone size: -
CDR3 DNA: TGTGCCTGGAATAGCTACAATGAGCAGTTCTTC
CDR3 protein: CAWNSYNEQFF

V gene: TRBV20-1
D gene: TRBD2
J gene: TRBJ2-7
clone size: -
CDR3 DNA: TGCAGTGCTGACAATCGGCTAGCGGGAGGGATGAGCTCCTACGAGCAGTACTTC
CDR3 protein: CSADNRLAGGMSSYEQYF

V gene: TRBV7-2
D gene: -
J gene: TRBJ2-5
clone size: -
CDR3 DNA: TGTGCCAGCAGCTTAGCTCAGGCGGGACTGACTGCGGAGACCCAGTACTTC
CDR3 protein: CASSLAQAGLTAETQYF

V gene: TRBV20-1
D gene: TRBD2
J gene: TRBJ2-3
clone size: many
CDR3 DNA: TGCAGTGCTGAGCTCCGGACTAGTGGTCCAGATACGCAGTATTTT
CDR3 protein: CSAELRTSGPDTQYF

V gene: TRBV28
D gene: TRBD2
J gene: TRBJ2-5
clone size: -
CDR3 DNA: TGTGCCAGCAGCCGCCCGGGGGGGCGCGGAGAGACCCAGTACTTC
CDR3 protein: CASSRPGGRGETQYF

V gene: TRBV3-1
D gene: -
J gene: TRBJ2-3
clone size: -
CDR3 DNA: TGTGCCAGCAGCTTTCAGGATTCTAGCACAGATACGCAGTATTTT
CDR3 protein: CASSFQDSSTDTQYF

V gene: TRBV7-2
D gene: TRBD2
J gene: TRBJ2-3
clone size: few
CDR3 DNA: TGTGCCAGCAGAGCGGGAGGGTTAGATACGCAGTATTTT
CDR3 protein: CASRAGGLDTQYF

V gene: TRBV6-2/TRBV6-3
D gene: TRBD2
J gene: TRBJ2-7
clone size: -
CDR3 DNA: TGTGCCAGCATGATGGGACTAGCAGCCGAGCAGTACTTC
CDR3 protein: CASMMGLAAEQYF

V gene: TRBV12-3/TRBV12-4
D gene: -
J gene: TRBJ2-7
clone size: -
CDR3 DNA: TGTGTCAGCACCCGGCCTTACTACGAGCAGTACTTC
CDR3 protein: CVSTRPYYEQYF

V gene: TRBV12-3/TRBV12-4
D gene: -
J gene: TRBJ2-5
clone size: -
CDR3 DNA: TGTGCCAGCCAAAAGGGGACGGGTCAGTACTTC
CDR3 protein: CASQKGTGQYF

V gene: TRBV28
D gene: -
J gene: TRBJ1-2
clone size: few
CDR3 DNA: TGTGCCAGCAGTCAAGCCGACATCTATGGCTACACCTTC
CDR3 protein: CASSQADIYGYTF

V gene: TRBV5-1
D gene: TRBD1
J gene: TRBJ2-1
clone size: many
CDR3 DNA: TGCGCCAGCAGCCTGACTGCCGGACAGGGCTACAATGAGCAGTTCTTC
CDR3 protein: CASSLTAGQGYNEQFF

V gene: TRBV12-3/TRBV12-4
D gene: -
J gene: TRBJ1-3
clone size: few
CDR3 DNA: TGTGCCAGCAGTTTTAACCCCGGGGCCCTCGGTTTCCCCATATATTTT
CDR3 protein: CASSFNPGALGFPIYF

V gene: TRBV6-1
D gene: -
J gene: TRBJ2-1
clone size: few
CDR3 DNA: TGTGCCAGCAGTGAATATCAGGGGATCAATGAGCAGTTCTTC
CDR3 protein: CASSEYQGINEQFF

V gene: TRBV5-1
D gene: TRBD2
J gene: TRBJ2-3
clone size: few
CDR3 DNA: TGCGCCAGCAGCACCGGGACTAGCGATAGGGCGGATACGCAGTATTTT
CDR3 protein: CASSTGTSDRADTQYF

V gene: TRBV6-5
D gene: -
J gene: TRBJ1-1
clone size: -
CDR3 DNA: TGTGCCAGCAGTTACAGACAGGCTGGCCAAACTGAAGCTTTCTTT
CDR3 protein: CASSYRQAGQTEAFF